This T cell receptor beta chain is drawn from a study of T cells in Graves' hyperthyroidism and ophthalmopathy. At the level of the study: Prior to any treatment, at the point of initial diagnosis, peripheral blood was collected.

This clonotype has only one observation. Clinicians diagnosed patients from clinical symptoms, serum thyroxine and TRAb, thyroid ultrasound and orbital computed tomography. Extraction of PBMCs used roughly 9.6 ml of fresh peripheral blood. Amplified regions were TCR beta CDR3 sequences from RNA transcripts. First-round RT-PCR targeting the TCR CDR3 was performed with the HTBI primer set. Using its own MiXCR run on the multiplex PCR reads, TCRdb lists one record per CDR3 protein. The sample includes over 500,000 distinct CDR3 sequences, 14% seen only once; the top ten take approximately 14%. This TCR came from a woman between 35 and 50 years old with Graves' hyperthyroidism. Sequenced sample: blood.

CDR3 amino acids: CASSHGTSGRGYNEQFF. In nucleotides, the CDR3 is TGTGCCAGCAGCCATGGGACTAGCGGGAGAGGTTACAATGAGCAGTTCTTC. The V and J genes are TRBV3-1 and TRBJ2-1, with 14 bases fitting TRBD2. This CDR3 is built from 17 residues. J was trimmed by 4 bases and V by 3 bases; bases with no gene match: 5. Germline V gene data show CDR1 as LGHDT and CDR2 as YNNKEL (reference sequence).